This record concerns one TCR beta chain sequence. The sample comes from a study of blood T cell repertoires in COVID-19. Study-wide context: The study drew acute and convalescent COVID-19 samples from the United States, Italy and Spain.

Assay: immunoSEQ multiplex PCR; the TCRdb copy retains only in-frame clones and omits some. Counted here are around 500,000 clones, 80% to 90% occurring once; the ten biggest clones make up around 7.9%. Enrolled through a virtual design, the participants were between roughly 18 and 100 years of age and came from about two dozen US areas. Grouping used clinical history reported by participants in a survey and questionnaire. All recovered Cohort 3 donors got two negative PCRs, got clearance, or saw symptom resolution. Sequenced input: PBMCs or T cells enriched from blood (not recorded which). This sequence originates from a woman aged 60-75 years who had recovered from COVID-19.

In DNA form, the CDR3 reads TGTGCTAGTGGTTTGTGGACGGGACAGCCCCAGCATTTT. This translates into CASGLWTGQPQHF. J is TRBJ1-5 and V is TRBV12-5; D gene ambiguous. V lost 2 bases and J 7 bases, leaving 9 bases between the germline ends. The CDR3 contains 13 residues. Germline CDR1 LGHNT, CDR2 FRNRAP.